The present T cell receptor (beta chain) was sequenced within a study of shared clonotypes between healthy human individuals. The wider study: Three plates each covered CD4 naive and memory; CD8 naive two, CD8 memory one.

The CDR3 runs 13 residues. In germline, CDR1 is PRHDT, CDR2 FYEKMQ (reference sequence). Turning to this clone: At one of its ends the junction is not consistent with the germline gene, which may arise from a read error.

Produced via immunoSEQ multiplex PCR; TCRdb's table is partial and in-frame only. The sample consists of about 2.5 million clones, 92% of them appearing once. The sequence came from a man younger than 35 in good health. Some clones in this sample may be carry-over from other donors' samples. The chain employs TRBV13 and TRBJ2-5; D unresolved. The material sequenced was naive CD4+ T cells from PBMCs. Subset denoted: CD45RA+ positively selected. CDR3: CASSLPGQGTQYF. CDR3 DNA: TGTGCCAGCAGCTTACCGGGCCAAGGGACCCAGTACTTC. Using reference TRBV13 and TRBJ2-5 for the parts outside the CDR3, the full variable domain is AAGVIQSPRHLIKEKRETATLKCYPIPRHDTVYWYQQGPGQDPQFLISFYEKMQSDKGSIPDRFSAQQFSDYHSELNMSSLELGDSALYFCASSLPGQGTQYFGPGTRLLVL.